Sequencing of this T cell receptor (beta chain) was carried out in a study of identical twins. This CDR3 is 15 amino acids long. The V and J ends lost 5 bases and 6 bases respectively, with 17 bases between them. MiXCR, run by TCRdb on the 5' RACE reads, gives a single entry per CDR3 protein. In the table there are 700,000 to 950,000 distinct CDR3 sequences, over 9% of which are singletons. The study's findings and limits: Out-of-frame alpha sequences shared by twins were enriched for low generation probability. A partial confounding effect on zero-insertion analyses could come from invariant MAIT and iNKT cells.

The sample holds a few counts of this clonotype. Its cognate antigen is unknown. The sample was also linked to a second study, of yellow fever vaccine responses in identical twins.

The sequenced sample was PBMCs. This receptor was identified in a woman between 18 and 29 years old in good health. The chain links TRBV12-3 or TRBV12-4 to TRBJ2-1, with D perhaps TRBD2 (7 bases). CDR3 sequence: CASSVSGKGVNEQFF. CDR3 bases: TGTGCCAGCAGTGTAAGCGGGAAGGGGGTCAATGAGCAGTTCTTC.